A selection of T cell receptor beta chains follows, all from one sample in a study of blood T cell repertoires in COVID-19. The repertoire was sequenced with immunoSEQ multiplex PCR; TCRdb's copy has only in-frame clones and lacks some. The sample yields roughly 150,000 clones, about nine tenths seen once. What was sequenced was peripheral blood. The receptors come from a young man with COVID-19, enrolled during active disease. Both conserved end residues are part of each CDR3. The D gene is left open where the match is weak.

>TRBV30|NA|13|TRBJ1-6
CAWSGRDNSPLHF
>TRBV19|NA|12|TRBJ2-1
CASSPSLGLEFF
>TRBV23-1|TRBD2|18|TRBJ2-3
CASSQNRTGGLETDTQYF
>TRBV11-2|NA|15|TRBJ2-5
CASSLGSADQETQYF
>TRBV6-1|TRBD2|15|TRBJ2-7
CASSHYGGSPYEQYF
>TRBV29-1|TRBD1|15|TRBJ2-1
CSVDLDRGHYNEQFF
>TRBV2|TRBD2|14|TRBJ2-3
CASSASGRADTQYF
>TRBV6-6|TRBD2|15|TRBJ2-7
CASSPTSGGYYEQYF
>TRBV25-1|NA|12|TRBJ2-1
CASARYYNEQFF
>TRBV14|NA|14|TRBJ1-1
CASSQGWHPTEAFF
>TRBV24-1|NA|13|TRBJ2-5
CATSDPIRGTQYF
>TRBV5-1|NA|13|TRBJ2-1
CASSFYEGNEQFF
>TRBV13|TRBD1|15|TRBJ1-1
CASSALRGQDTEAFF
>TRBV2|NA|15|TRBJ2-7
CASSEASGNIYEQYF
>TRBV27|NA|13|TRBJ1-1
CASSVQGPTEAFF
>TRBV30|NA|17|TRBJ2-6
CAWSVLGPFVGANVLTF
>TRBV28|NA|17|TRBJ2-1
CASSFPPGGGSHNEQFF
>TRBV25-1|TRBD2|15|TRBJ2-5
CASSDPSGKVETQYF
>TRBV5-4|NA|14|TRBJ2-7
CASSWTPRGNEQYF
>TRBV11-3|NA|13|TRBJ1-1
CASSLAGNTEAFF
>TRBV9|NA|15|TRBJ1-2
CASSSLENRRYGYTF
>TRBV9|TRBD2|17|TRBJ2-1
CASSVGSLREGRDEQFF
>TRBV27|NA|14|TRBJ1-6
CASSPAGGNSPLHF
>TRBV18|TRBD1|16|TRBJ2-2
CASSRGTGANTGELFF
>TRBV28|TRBD1|16|TRBJ1-2
CASSVGQGAFSYGYTF
>TRBV19|NA|11|TRBJ1-2
CASSIRHGYTF
>TRBV9|NA|14|TRBJ1-1
CASSIHYADTEAFF